A single sample gave rise to the 28 T cell receptor beta chains below, sequenced in a study of response to subunit inactivated influenza vaccine. TCRdb reprocessed the RT-PCR reads via MiXCR and lists one record per CDR3 protein. Of 290,000 or so distinct CDR3 sequences listed, about 20% were seen once; the top ten hold 9% to 12%. The sample was PBMCs from blood, taken less than 22 months after vaccination. These TCRs come from a man between 50 and 70 years old who received an inactivated influenza vaccine.

CDR3 nucleotide sequence: TGTGCCAGCAGAGACGGGAGCTCCTACGAGCAGTACTTC. This encodes CASRDGSSYEQYF. The chain links TRBV7-2 to TRBJ2-7; TRBD2 is a possible D gene (6 bases). The CDR3 has 13 amino acids. Looked up from germline, CDR1 is SGHTA and CDR2 is FQGNSA. Deletions cut 6 bases from V and 0 bases from J, with 9 bases between.

The J gene is TRBJ2-7, the V gene TRBV4-3; D might be TRBD1 (6 bases). Trimming took off 0 bases at V and 6 bases at J, with 9 bases between the two ends. CDR1 and CDR2 from the germline V gene are LGHNA and YSLEER. The CDR3 consists of 13 residues. CDR3 nucleotides: TGCGCCAGCAGCCAAGAGTACAGGGCCGAGCAGTACTTC. Amino acid sequence: CASSQEYRAEQYF.

In its sample, this clonotype was seen many times. This rearrangement joins TRBV28 to TRBJ2-2; D is uncertain. Between the trimmed V and J ends, which lost 3 bases and 6 bases, there was a span of 11 bases. Germline V CDR1 and CDR2: MDHEN, SYDVKM. This CDR3 comprises 14 residues. This CDR3 reads CASSLNHRAGELFF. Here the CDR3 DNA reads TGTGCCAGCAGTTTGAATCACCGAGCCGGGGAGCTGTTTTTT.

The gene calls are TRBV20-1 and TRBJ1-5; 12 bases line up with TRBD1. This CDR3 region has 15 residues. CDR1 is DFQATT and CDR2 is SNEGSKA in the germline V gene (reference sequence). The V and J ends lost 6 bases and 7 bases, in that order; junction bases with no gene match: 10. DNA for the CDR3: TGCAGTGCCGAATATGGGACAGGGGGCCGGCAGCCCCAGCATTTT. As protein: CSAEYGTGGRQPQHF.

This clonotype appeared a few times. This chain connects TRBV7-9 to TRBJ1-4; a possible D gene is TRBD1 (5 bases). V was trimmed by 2 bases and J by 8 bases, leaving 9 bases between them. The CDR3 is 13 residues long. Germline lookup yields CDR1 SEHNR and CDR2 FQNEAQ (reference sequence). The CDR3: CASSLLGVEKLFF. In DNA, the CDR3 is TGTGCCAGCAGCTTATTAGGGGTCGAAAAACTGTTTTTT.

In its sample, this clonotype was seen a few times. The V and J genes are TRBV12-3 or TRBV12-4 and TRBJ1-5, with D possibly being TRBD1 (6 bases). This CDR3 has 14 residues. Deletions cut 6 bases from V and 11 bases from J, with 20 bases between. CDR3 residues: CASSLTGPEGAQHF. The DNA of the CDR3 is TGTGCCAGCAGCCTAACAGGCCCCGAGGGGGCCCAGCATTTT.

This clonotype showed up many times. The chain links TRBV11-1 to TRBJ2-1; 7 bases match TRBD1. The trim removed 1 base at V and 6 bases at J, leaving 3 bases unmatched. The CDR3 has 14 residues. Germline-derived CDR1 and CDR2 are SGHAT and FQDESV (reference sequence). Here the CDR3 reads CASSLEGQLNEQFF. In DNA, the CDR3 is TGTGCCAGCAGCTTAGAGGGACAGCTCAATGAGCAGTTCTTC.

This rearrangement joins TRBV15 to TRBJ1-3, with a possible D match to TRBD1 (6 bases). Per the germline V gene, CDR1 is LNHNV and CDR2 is YYDKDF (reference sequence). The CDR3 loop spans 13 amino acids. V lost 8 bases, J lost 8 bases, and 16 bases lay in between. The CDR3 loop is CATGQRVGDTIYF. CDR3 in DNA: TGTGCCACCGGACAGCGGGTGGGTGACACCATATATTTT.

The rearrangement joins TRBV20-1 to TRBJ1-5, with D unclear. This CDR3 contains 14 residues. Trimming took off 1 base at V and 6 bases at J, with 13 bases between the two ends. Germline CDR1 reads DFQATT; CDR2 reads SNEGSKA (reference sequence). This chain's CDR3 is CSARVGELSQPQHF. The DNA for the CDR3 is TGCAGTGCTAGAGTCGGAGAACTTAGTCAGCCCCAGCATTTT.

The CDR3 sequence: CASSLVPSGANVLTF. CDR3 coding DNA: TGTGCCAGCAGCCTCGTTCCCTCTGGGGCCAACGTCCTGACTTTC. The genes are TRBV6-1 and TRBJ2-6; D gene uncertain. Per the germline V gene, CDR1 is MNHNS and CDR2 is SASEGT. CDR3 length: 15 amino acids. With 6 bases removed from V and 0 bases from J, the gap between germline ends came to 9 bases.

The chain is built from TRBV2 and TRBJ1-4; D may be TRBD1 (5 bases). Germline loops: CDR1 SNHLY, CDR2 FYNNEI. The CDR3 is made up of 14 amino acids. The V gene lost 6 bases and the J gene lost 8 bases, with 16 bases spanning the gap. The CDR3 bases are TGTGCCAGCAGGATTCAGGGAGTCGGCGAAAAACTGTTTTTT. Protein product: CASRIQGVGEKLFF. The whole variable domain, filled in from reference TRBV2 and TRBJ1-4, reads EPEVTQTPSHQVTQMGQEVILRCVPISNHLYFYWYRQILGQKVEFLVSFYNNEISEKSEIFDDQFSVERPDGSNFTLKIRSTKLEDSAMYFCASRIQGVGEKLFFGSGTQLSVL.

This clonotype was seen a single time. The V and J genes are TRBV6-1 and TRBJ2-7; D not certain. In germline, CDR1 is MNHNS, CDR2 SASEGT. Trimming removed 0 bases from V and 5 bases from J, with 11 bases in between. This CDR3 has 14 amino acids. In DNA form, the CDR3 reads TGTGCCAGCAGTGAAGCGTTGGGATTCGACGAGCAGTACTTC. Translated, it gives CASSEALGFDEQYF.

This rearrangement joins TRBV4-3 to TRBJ2-2, with a possible D match to TRBD2 (6 bases). The V gene lost 4 bases and the J gene lost 1 base, with 13 bases spanning the gap. Germline CDR1 LGHNA, CDR2 YSLEER. This CDR3 comprises 16 residues. The CDR3 region is CASSPRDLLNTGELFF. The CDR3 nucleotides are TGCGCCAGCAGCCCAAGGGACTTATTGAACACCGGGGAGCTGTTTTTT.

The table lists this clonotype with a few counts. The gene calls are TRBV24-1 and TRBJ2-1; 15 nucleotides align to TRBD2. The germline V gene has CDR1 KGHDR and CDR2 SFDVKD. The length of the CDR3 is 18 residues. The V gene end was trimmed by 4 bases and the J gene end by 2 bases; junction bases not matched to a gene: 5. CDR3 DNA sequence: TGTGCCACCAGTGACCCGGGACTAGCGGGAGGTCCCTACAATGAGCAGTTCTTC. It codes for CATSDPGLAGGPYNEQFF.

The V and J genes are TRBV7-8 and TRBJ1-1; maybe TRBD1 (5 bases). The germline CDR1 and CDR2 sequences are SGHVS and FQNEAQ. The CDR3 totals 12 residues. Trimming removed 5 bases at V and 8 bases at J, with 12 bases between. The CDR3 bases are TGTGCCAGCAGCGAGATACAGGTAGAAGCTTTCTTT. Translation gives CASSEIQVEAFF.

The genes are TRBV12-5 and TRBJ1-2; 7 bases are shared with TRBD1. The ends lost 6 bases at V and 0 bases at J; junction bases unmatched: 10. The germline V gene has CDR1 LGHNT and CDR2 FRNRAP. The CDR3 consists of 16 residues. The chain's CDR3 is CASGNTPGQTNYGYTF. As DNA, the CDR3 is TGTGCTAGTGGCAATACCCCGGGACAGACTAACTATGGCTACACCTTC.

This clonotype was seen only a few times. The chain employs TRBV28 and TRBJ1-1; no reliable D call. The CDR3 spans 13 residues. From germline, CDR1 is MDHEN and CDR2 SYDVKM. Deletions cut 6 bases from V and 6 bases from J, with 14 bases between. The CDR3 sequence: CASRRPGVAEAFF. The CDR3 nucleotides read TGTGCCAGCAGACGCCCCGGGGTGGCTGAAGCTTTCTTT.

The chain employs TRBV29-1 and TRBJ1-2; 11 bases match TRBD1. Trimming removed 6 bases from V and 5 bases from J; junction bases left unmatched: 17. The germline V gene has CDR1 SQVTM and CDR2 ANQGSEA. The CDR3 is made up of 17 amino acids. The CDR3 loop is CSVVALGQGASGYGYTF. Here the CDR3 DNA reads TGCAGCGTCGTAGCCCTCGGACAGGGGGCGTCCGGTTATGGCTACACCTTC.

This clonotype was picked up a small number of times. The V call is TRBV6-1, the J call TRBJ1-2; D is uncertain. With 10 bases removed from V and 5 bases from J, the gap between germline ends came to 23 bases. The CDR3 is 15 residues long. Per germline, CDR1 MNHNS and CDR2 SASEGT. This CDR3 reads CATQDENRLFYGYTF. The CDR3 DNA sequence: TGTGCCACCCAGGACGAAAACCGACTCTTTTATGGCTACACCTTC.

This clonotype has more than one count but fewer than ten. CDR3 in amino acids: CASSHPGGSTDTQYF. Here the CDR3 DNA reads TGTGCCAGCAGTCACCCGGGAGGGAGCACAGATACGCAGTATTTT. The rearrangement uses TRBV6-2 or TRBV6-3 and TRBJ2-3; 8 bases agree with TRBD2. The CDR3 has 15 amino acids. V shed 5 bases, J shed 0 bases, and the junction held 4 bases outside the gene matches. The germline gives CDR1 MNHEY, CDR2 SVGEGT.

This clonotype was counted a few times. V gene TRBV7-2 combines with J gene TRBJ1-4; D might be TRBD1 (5 bases). V gave up 5 bases and J gave up 0 bases, with 13 bases separating them. Germline V lookup: CDR1 SGHTA, CDR2 FQGNSA. This CDR3 has 16 residues. The CDR3 DNA reads TGTGCCAGCAGCCCGGGGACTCTAGCAACTAATGAAAAACTGTTTTTT. This translates into CASSPGTLATNEKLFF.

The sample holds a few counts of this clonotype. The V call is TRBV6-6, the J call TRBJ1-2; D remains ambiguous. The germline V gene encodes CDR1 MNHNY and CDR2 SVGAGI (reference sequence). V was clipped by 6 bases and J by 4 bases, with 9 bases between them. The CDR3 runs to 12 residues. The CDR3 DNA is TGTGCCAGCAGGGGAGGGCCCTATGGCTACACCTTC. Translating it yields CASRGGPYGYTF.

This rearrangement joins TRBV5-4 to TRBJ1-1, with 9 bases lining up with TRBD1. The CDR3 sequence is 18 residues long. Germline V gives CDR1 SGHNT, CDR2 YYREEE (reference sequence). V was pared by 2 bases and J by 1 base, with 12 bases of the junction left unmatched. DNA for the CDR3: TGTGCCAGCAGCTTAGGGGACAGGGAACCGGTGTGGAACACTGAAGCTTTCTTT. It encodes CASSLGDREPVWNTEAFF.

This chain joins TRBV5-1 and TRBJ2-5; D is undetermined. Looked up from germline, CDR1 is SGHRS and CDR2 is YFSETQ. There are 14 residues in the CDR3. V lost 1 base, J lost 2 bases, and 9 bases lay in between. The CDR3 sequence: CASSLNGVQETQYF. CDR3 bases: TGCGCCAGCAGCTTGAACGGTGTACAAGAGACCCAGTACTTC.

This clonotype was seen only a few times. The chain employs TRBV25-1 and TRBJ1-3; D gene uncertain. Trimming took 2 bases from V and 2 from J, leaving 10 bases between them. Germline V gives CDR1 MGHDK, CDR2 SYGVNS. The CDR3 is made up of 15 amino acids. The CDR3 spells CASSESMITGNTIYF. The CDR3 coding sequence is TGTGCCAGCAGTGAAAGCATGATCACTGGAAACACCATATATTTT. Looking up the rest from reference TRBV25-1 and TRBJ1-3 gives the full variable domain: EADIYQTPRYLVIGTGKKITLECSQTMGHDKMYWYQQDPGMELHLIHYSYGVNSTEKGDLSSESTVSRIRTEHFPLTLESARPSHTSQYLCASSESMITGNTIYFGEGSWLTVV.

This clonotype was counted many times. The chain recombines TRBV6-6 with TRBJ1-5, with D maybe TRBD1 (5 bases). The V and J ends lost 4 bases and 6 bases respectively, with 10 bases between them. This CDR3 has 13 amino acids. Germline V gene lookup returns CDR1 MNHNY and CDR2 SVGAGI (reference sequence). The CDR3 loop reads CASSWGISQPQHF. The CDR3, as DNA: TGTGCCAGCAGTTGGGGGATCAGTCAGCCCCAGCATTTT.

This rearrangement joins TRBV5-4 to TRBJ1-4, with D hard to call. Looked up from germline, CDR1 is SGHNT and CDR2 is YYREEE (reference sequence). The V and J ends lost 4 bases and 7 bases respectively, with 11 bases between them. The CDR3 runs 13 residues. Here the CDR3 reads CASSTYEAEKLFF. As DNA, the CDR3 is TGTGCCAGCAGCACCTACGAAGCTGAAAAACTGTTTTTT.

This clonotype came up a few times. The chain has TRBV14 and TRBJ1-3, with D possibly being TRBD1 (5 bases). Germline V lookup: CDR1 SGHDN, CDR2 FVKESK. The CDR3 is 17 amino acids. Trimming took 2 bases from V and 3 from J, leaving 17 bases between them. The CDR3 protein is CASSQFYAGGRGNTIYF. The CDR3 coding sequence is TGTGCCAGCAGCCAATTTTATGCGGGGGGTCGTGGAAACACCATATATTTT.